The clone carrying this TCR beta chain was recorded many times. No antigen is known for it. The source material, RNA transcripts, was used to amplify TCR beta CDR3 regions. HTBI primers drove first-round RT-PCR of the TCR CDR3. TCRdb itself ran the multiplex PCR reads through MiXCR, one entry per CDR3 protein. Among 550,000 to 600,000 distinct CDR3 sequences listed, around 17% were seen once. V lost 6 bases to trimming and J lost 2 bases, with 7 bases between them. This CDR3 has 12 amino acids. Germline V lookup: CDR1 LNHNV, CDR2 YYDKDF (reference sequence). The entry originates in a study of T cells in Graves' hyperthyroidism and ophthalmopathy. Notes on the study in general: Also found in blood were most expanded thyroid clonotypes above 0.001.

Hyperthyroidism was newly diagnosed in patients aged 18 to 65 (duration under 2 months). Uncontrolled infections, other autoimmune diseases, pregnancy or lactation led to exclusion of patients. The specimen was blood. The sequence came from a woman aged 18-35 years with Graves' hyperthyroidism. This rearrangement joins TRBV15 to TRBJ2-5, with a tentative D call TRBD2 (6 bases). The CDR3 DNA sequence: TGTGCCACCAGTCGGGGGCAAGAGACCCAGTACTTC. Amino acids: CATSRGQETQYF.